This TCR beta chain was captured in a study of T cell responses to AZD1222 COVID-19 vaccine (dated by TCRdb to about 2021). Study-wide context: TCR sequencing was performed for about 250 trial participants, of whom roughly 200 were given two doses of AZD1222 and approximately 25 were given two doses of MenACWY control vaccine. Trial participants were enrolled into age subgroups of 18-55, 56-69 and 70-plus years, which contained around 150, 29 and 61 TCR-sequenced participants, respectively.

The CDR3 regions of human TCRbeta chains were subjected to immunosequencing. Turning to the authors' computational methods: Repertoire TCRs were checked for matches against a reference library of SARS-CoV-2-specific TCRs that had been generated using the MIRA antigen-specificity platform. Breadth meant the fraction of unique TCRs that were SARS-CoV-2-associated, whereas depth meant the fraction of total T cells that were SARS-CoV-2-associated. Using the MIRA data, each spike-specific TCR was assigned both to the spike region to which the TCR was reactive and to a CD4 or CD8 class. Log10-transformed breadth and depth values were compared by one-way ANOVA with Sidak's multiple comparisons tests. TCRdb limited this immuneACCESS table to in-frame rearrangements with V and J called. A share of clones is missing; checked studies link under half to unresolved V genes, and the rest is unexplained. Clone size and V and J calls were adopted from that table, with D and trimming inferred from the DNA. For this sample the table gives fewer than 200,000 clones, of which about 92% were detected only once. Less than 4% of the sample is taken by the ten largest.

Worth noting for this clone: Its antigen has not been determined. Within one base of it there is no much larger clone, and no base qualities were kept.

In the paper's terms, the time point label means: about 28 days (+/-7) after the second vaccine dose. The treatment or condition label of this sample denotes: meningococcal conjugate vaccine given as trial control. Vaccinee samples came from UK trials COV001 and COV002, including a single-blind randomized controlled phase 2/3 trial of AZD1222 (ChAdOx1 nCoV-19) in healthy adults. For TCRbeta chain sequencing, PBMC samples were collected from trial participants at day 0 and at day 28 after the second dose. Overall study results and their limits: In the small 56-69-year group, the increase in depth fell short of significance, most likely because of low power. The vaccine-associated CD4 TCRs covered the entire spike protein, and the dominant responses fell in regions 160-218 and 743-854. After two AZD1222 doses, both the breadth and the depth of spike-specific TCRs were significantly higher than at day 0 and than in MenACWY recipients. Reportedly, almost half of the unique spike-specific TCRs recognized epitopes lying outside the regions that are mutated in the B.1.351 and B.1.1.7 variants. Because no day 14 peak-response samples were available, repertoires were characterized only after the peak T cell response. Participants were mostly white British and included more females than males, and it was suggested by the authors that clonal diversity may have been underestimated. Conclusions about previously exposed vaccinees were limited because only six AZD1222 recipients were SARS-CoV-2 seropositive at baseline.

Specimen: peripheral blood, collected 28 days after the second dose of the MenACWY control vaccine. This TCR was recovered from an adult who received the MenACWY meningococcal vaccine as a control.

The DNA sequence is TGTGCCAGCAGCCAAGCCGATAGCAATCAGCCCCAGCATTTT. Translated, it reads CASSQADSNQPQHF. The rearrangement joined TRBV3-1 (or the pseudogene TRBV3-2) to TRBJ1-5; too little of a D gene remains to name it. At the junction V is shortened by 1 base and J by 0 bases, with 4 bases in between. The CDR1 and CDR2 encoded by the germline V gene (reference sequence) are LGHDT and YNNKEL. From cysteine to phenylalanine, the CDR3 is 14 amino acids long. Only the CDR3 region is kept as DNA, spanning 42 bases read in frame from base 1.